Presented here are 18 T cell receptor beta chains from one specimen sequenced in a study of cytomegalovirus exposure and HLA in healthy donors. Here immunoSEQ multiplex PCR was the method, and the copy in TCRdb shows in-frame clones only, minus some. The sample includes over 200,000 clones, around 91% of them seen just once. Sample: PBMCs. These receptors all stem from a young woman in good health and CMV-seronegative.

This chain joins TRBV2 and TRBJ2-3; D not resolved. The length of the CDR3 is 14 residues. V was cut by 4 bases and J by 4 bases, with 12 bases left in between. CDR1 and CDR2 from the germline V gene are SNHLY and FYNNEI. DNA for the CDR3: TGTGCCAGCAGTGTGACAAAAGCCCCAGATACGCAGTATTTT. Translating gives CASSVTKAPDTQYF.

This rearrangement joins TRBV5-4 to TRBJ2-5; 14 bases align to TRBD2. From germline, CDR1 is SGHNT and CDR2 YYREEE (reference sequence). After removal of 2 bases from V and 5 bases from J, the junction contained 8 bases not matched to a gene. This CDR3 has 17 residues. CDR3 in amino acids: CASSFRLAGGLGETQYF. DNA for the CDR3: TGTGCCAGCAGCTTCCGACTAGCGGGGGGGCTTGGGGAGACCCAGTACTTC.

The chain couples TRBV7-9 to TRBJ1-1; D unclear. Per the germline V gene, CDR1 is SEHNR and CDR2 is FQNEAQ (reference sequence). The CDR3 has 10 residues. V gave up 2 bases and J gave up 8 bases, with 3 bases separating them. CDR3 nucleotide sequence: TGTGCCAGCAGCTTACAAGAAGCTTTCTTT. It specifies CASSLQEAFF.

This clone was observed a handful of times. The J gene is TRBJ1-5, the V gene TRBV6-6, with 10 bases that match TRBD1. J was trimmed by 3 bases and V by 2 bases; bases with no gene match: 1. The CDR3 runs to 15 residues. CDR1 MNHNY and CDR2 SVGAGI come from the germline V gene (reference sequence). The DNA of the CDR3 is TGTGCCAGCAGTTACGGGACAGGGGACAATCAGCCCCAGCATTTT. Its protein is CASSYGTGDNQPQHF.

This sequence joins TRBV9 and TRBJ2-1; D is possibly TRBD2 (7 bases). V was trimmed by 0 bases and J by 6 bases, leaving 10 bases between them. The CDR3 is made up of 14 amino acids. Germline V gives CDR1 SGDLS, CDR2 YYNGEE. The CDR3, as DNA: TGTGCCAGCAGCGTAGCGGGGGGCCTCAATGAGCAGTTCTTC. Amino acids: CASSVAGGLNEQFF. The complete variable domain, with remaining parts taken from reference TRBV9 and TRBJ2-1, reads DSGVTQTPKHLITATGQRVTLRCSPRSGDLSVYWYQQSLDQGLQFLIQYYNGEERAKGNILERFSAQQFPDLHSELNLSSLELGDSALYFCASSVAGGLNEQFFGPGTRLTVL.

The chain uses TRBV14 and TRBJ1-1; no reliable D call. This CDR3 comprises 12 residues. Germline-derived CDR1 and CDR2 are SGHDN and FVKESK. The germline V and J ends were trimmed by 7 bases and 2 bases, with 8 bases remaining between them. The CDR3 is CASTPQNTEAFF. The CDR3 region has the DNA TGTGCCAGCACCCCCCAAAACACTGAAGCTTTCTTT.

V gene TRBV5-5 combines with J gene TRBJ2-7, with D maybe TRBD2 (6 bases). Trimming shortened V by 0 bases and J by 4 bases, and 8 bases separated the two germline ends. In germline, CDR1 is SGHKS, CDR2 YYEKEE (reference sequence). The length of the CDR3 is 13 residues. The CDR3 DNA reads TGTGCCAGCAGCTTGGCCCGGGAGTACGAGCAGTACGTC. It codes for CASSLAREYEQYV.

J is TRBJ2-7 and V is TRBV4-3; 10 bases fit TRBD1. The CDR3 runs to 15 residues. Per the germline V gene, CDR1 is LGHNA and CDR2 is YSLEER. Unmatched junction bases numbered 11, after V lost 6 bases and J lost 6 bases. CDR3 amino acids: CASSYGTGERGEQYF. Written as DNA, the CDR3 is TGCGCCAGCAGTTACGGGACAGGGGAAAGGGGCGAGCAGTACTTC.

The chain combines TRBV7-9 with TRBJ1-2; D unresolved. Germline V CDR1 and CDR2: SEHNR, FQNEAQ (reference sequence). V lost 4 bases and J lost 0, with 18 bases in between. The CDR3 loop spans 17 amino acids. The CDR3 is CASSSSGRVGANYGYTF. The CDR3 DNA sequence: TGTGCCAGCAGCTCCTCCGGCCGGGTAGGAGCTAACTATGGCTACACCTTC.

The V and J genes are TRBV27 and TRBJ2-5; 7 nucleotides align to TRBD1. V dropped 6 bases and J dropped 0; count of bases not matched to a gene: 7. CDR1 is MNHEY, CDR2 SMNVEV, per germline (reference sequence). This CDR3 region has 15 residues. DNA of the CDR3: TGTGCCAGCAGGCCCGGGACAGTGGACCAAGAGACCCAGTACTTC. As protein: CASRPGTVDQETQYF.

The genes are TRBV9 and TRBJ2-3, with 13 nucleotides matching TRBD2. Germline CDR1 is SGDLS and CDR2 is YYNGEE. V lost 2 bases and J lost 2; bases outside the gene matches: 5. The CDR3 covers 17 residues. The chain's CDR3 is CASSVGLAGASTDTQYF. CDR3 DNA sequence: TGTGCCAGCAGCGTCGGACTAGCGGGGGCCTCCACAGATACGCAGTATTTT.

The V call is TRBV7-9, the J call TRBJ2-3; D is uncertain. The CDR3 is made up of 14 amino acids. The V end lost 1 base, the J end lost 2 bases, and 7 bases lay between the germline ends. Germline values: CDR1 SEHNR, CDR2 FQNEAQ (reference sequence). The CDR3, as DNA: TGTGCCAGCAGCTTAGTCGGGTACACAGATACGCAGTATTTT. Its protein is CASSLVGYTDTQYF. Full variable domain (outside the CDR3, taken from reference TRBV7-9 and TRBJ2-3): DTGVSQNPRHKITKRGQNVTFRCDPISEHNRLYWYRQTLGQGPEFLTYFQNEAQLEKSRLLSDRFSAERPKGSFSTLEIQRTEQGDSAMYLCASSLVGYTDTQYFGPGTRLTVL.

Turning to this clone: An end of the junction does not agree with germline; a read error may underlie this. The chain links TRBV4-1 to TRBJ1-6, with D possibly being TRBD1 (5 bases). Germline V lookup: CDR1 MGHRA, CDR2 YSYEKL. This CDR3 has 16 amino acids. CDR3 amino acids: CASSQGDQGYSSPLHF. As DNA, the CDR3 is TGCGCCAGCAGCCAAGGCGATCAGGGTTATAGTTCACCCCTCCACTTT.

The rearrangement links TRBV7-2 to TRBJ2-5; TRBD2 matches 9 bases. Germline-derived CDR1 and CDR2 are SGHTA and FQGNSA. The V segment lost 2 bases and the J segment 4 bases; nucleotides outside the gene matches: 5. This CDR3 comprises 15 residues. CDR3 sequence: CASSLRGLAPETQYF. The CDR3 bases are TGTGCCAGCAGCTTAAGGGGACTAGCCCCAGAGACCCAGTACTTC.

This clone was seen just once. The CDR3 nucleotides are TGTGCCAGCAGTTTACTCCACCCCAAGGGGGAGCAGTACTTC. Translation gives CASSLLHPKGEQYF. The chain has TRBV27 and TRBJ2-7, with D tentatively TRBD1 (5 bases). The CDR3 totals 14 residues. CDR1 MNHEY and CDR2 SMNVEV come from the germline V gene (reference sequence). Trimming pared 2 bases from V and 7 bases from J, leaving 15 bases between.

As concerns this clone: At the DNA level, this CDR3 is encoded by other sequences in the same sample as well. V is TRBV27 and J is TRBJ1-1; 8 bases align to TRBD1. CDR1 and CDR2 (germline): MNHEY, SMNVEV (reference sequence). Unmatched junction bases numbered 6, after V lost 6 bases and J lost 0 bases. This CDR3 comprises 15 residues. CDR3 DNA: TGTGCCAGCAGCTCTGGACAGGGTATGAACACTGAAGCTTTCTTT. Residues: CASSSGQGMNTEAFF.

The gene calls are TRBV28 and TRBJ1-4; D perhaps matches TRBD1 (6 bases). Trimming stripped 7 bases from V and 6 bases from J, with 15 bases between. CDR3 size: 14 residues. Looked up from germline, CDR1 is MDHEN and CDR2 is SYDVKM. CDR3 protein: CASTAGTSYEKLFF. CDR3 DNA sequence: TGTGCCAGCACCGCCGGGACATCGTATGAAAAACTGTTTTTT.

The chain couples TRBV6-1 to TRBJ1-5; 7 positions agree with TRBD1. This CDR3 has 13 amino acids. Germline V gene data show CDR1 as MNHNS and CDR2 as SASEGT. Trimming took 7 bases from V and 5 from J; bases not matched to a gene: 5. The CDR3 sequence: CASTGQKDQPQHF. The CDR3 nucleotides are TGTGCCAGCACGGGACAGAAAGATCAGCCCCAGCATTTT.